This T cell receptor (beta chain) was recovered during a study of CD8 T cells in ankylosing spondylitis. Overall study findings and caveats: Several highly homologous variants made up a TCR beta motif that seemed to typify ankylosing spondylitis blood.

J was trimmed by 0 bases and V by 0 bases; bases with no gene match: 7. The CDR3 contains 18 residues. CDR1 and CDR2 (germline): SGHTA, FQGNSA. TCRdb passed the 5' RACE reads through MiXCR, listing each CDR3 protein once. This sample has some 400,000 distinct CDR3 sequences, with about 20% found just once. This clonotype was recorded many times. Its antigen is as yet unknown. Sequencing was carried out using blood, either unsorted or a sorted T cell fraction (not recorded which). This receptor was identified in a male donor with ankylosing spondylitis. The genes are TRBV7-2 and TRBJ2-7; the match to TRBD2 covers 11 bases. CDR3 sequence (DNA): TGTGCCAGCAGCTTAGCCCCTAGCGGGAGGACTAGCTCCTACGAGCAGTACTTC. Its protein product is CASSLAPSGRTSSYEQYF.